A selection of T cell receptor beta chains follows, all from one sample in a study of control samples from healthy donors and cancer patients. Method: immunoSEQ multiplex PCR; TCRdb's copy keeps in-frame clones and lacks some. The sample holds approximately 82,000 clones, approximately 93% seen once. Sequencing used PBMCs. All receptors derive from a woman in her forties with lung cancer. The CDR3 runs from the conserved cysteine through the conserved F or W. The D gene is left open where the match is weak. Only part of the rows carry a size: once, few, many, or a class if the clone is expanded.

clone_size | d_call | j_call | v_call | cdr3_nt | cdr3_aa
. | TRBD1 | TRBJ1-3 | TRBV27 | TGTGCCAGCAGACGATACCAGGGGGTAGGAAACACCATATATTTT | CASRRYQGVGNTIYF
. | . | TRBJ2-7 | TRBV13 | TGTGCCAGCAGCCGGGGGTTGACCTACGAGCAGTACTTC | CASSRGLTYEQYF
. | . | TRBJ1-3 | TRBV19 | TGTGCCAGTGAAGACTTCGGTGGCTCTGGAAACACCATATATTTT | CASEDFGGSGNTIYF
. | . | TRBJ1-1 | TRBV3-1/TRBV3-2 | TGTGCCAGCAGTGATCGACCTTCGCGACAGAAGAACACTGAAGCTTTCTTT | CASSDRPSRQKNTEAFF
. | . | TRBJ2-1 | TRBV27 | TGTGCCAGCCGAGCGACTAGCTCCTACAATGAGCAGTTCTTC | CASRATSSYNEQFF
. | . | TRBJ1-1 | TRBV24-1 | TGTGCCACCAGTGACTCGGCCCGGGAAGCTTTCTTT | CATSDSAREAFF
. | . | TRBJ1-2 | TRBV29-1 | TGCAGCGGCTCCGGAGCTAACTATGGCTACACCTTC | CSGSGANYGYTF
. | . | TRBJ2-7 | TRBV3-1/TRBV3-2 | TGTGCCAGCAGCCAGGGCGGCGAGCAGTACTTC | CASSQGGEQYF
. | . | TRBJ1-2 | TRBV5-4 | TGTGCCAGCAGCTTGGCGGGGTGCGACGACTATGGCTACACCTTC | CASSLAGCDDYGYTF
once | . | TRBJ2-7 | TRBV3-1/TRBV3-2 | TGTGCCAGCAGCCACCAGGGGTACGAGCAGTACTTC | CASSHQGYEQYF
. | . | TRBJ1-5 | TRBV6-5 | TGTGCCAGTCTGAGGAGCGGTAGCAATCAGCCCCAGCATTTT | CASLRSGSNQPQHF
. | . | TRBJ1-2 | TRBV24-1 | TGTGCCACCAGTGATTCCCCAGCGCTGTATGGCTACACCTTC | CATSDSPALYGYTF
. | . | TRBJ2-5 | TRBV7-9 | TGTGCCAGCAGCTTAACCGAGACAGTAAAGGAGACCCAGTACTTC | CASSLTETVKETQYF
once | . | TRBJ1-1 | TRBV4-1 | TGCGCCAGCAGCCAAGACGGGGACGCTGAAGCTTTCTTT | CASSQDGDAEAFF
. | TRBD2 | TRBJ2-3 | TRBV10-2 | TGCGCCAGCAGTGAGTCGGTCGGCGGGCTAGCGGGACGCACAGATACGCAGTATTTT | CASSESVGGLAGRTDTQYF
few | . | TRBJ2-3 | TRBV28 | TGTGCCAGCTGTATGCAGTCGGGCACAGATACGCAGTATTTT | CASCMQSGTDTQYF
. | . | TRBJ2-3 | TRBV9 | TGTGCCAGCAGCCCCACGCAGGTTACAGATACGCAGTATTTT | CASSPTQVTDTQYF
. | . | TRBJ2-2 | TRBV12-3/TRBV12-4 | TGTGCCGGGGGGATCGGCGGGGAGCTGTTTTTT | CAGGIGGELFF
. | TRBD1 | TRBJ2-7 | TRBV10-3 | TGTGCCATTAGGGGGACAGGTACCCACTACGAGCAGTACTTC | CAIRGTGTHYEQYF
. | TRBD1 | TRBJ2-2 | TRBV12-5 | TGTGCTAGTGGTTTGGGACAGGGGTATTCGAACACCGGGGAGCTGTTTTTT | CASGLGQGYSNTGELFF
. | . | TRBJ1-4 | TRBV30 | TGTGCCTGGAGTCTAAGGGCTGCTAATAATGAAAAACTGTTTTTT | CAWSLRAANNEKLFF
. | TRBD2 | TRBJ2-1 | TRBV10-2 | TGCGCCAGCAGCGATATCTTCGCCGGACTAGAGTACAATGAGCAGTTCTTC | CASSDIFAGLEYNEQFF
. | . | TRBJ1-4 | TRBV7-3 | TGTGCCAGCAGCTCCCCCGTAGGGGGGGCTAATGAAAAACTGTTTTTT | CASSSPVGGANEKLFF
. | . | TRBJ2-7 | TRBV11-2 | TGTGCCAGCAGCTTAGAGGACAGCGAAGCCTACGAGCAGTACTTC | CASSLEDSEAYEQYF
. | . | TRBJ1-3 | TRBV6-1 | TGTGCCAGCAGTGAGGAGAAGAGGTACAGAGGAAACACCATATATTTT | CASSEEKRYRGNTIYF
. | TRBD1 | TRBJ1-2 | TRBV27 | TGTGCCAGCAGTCCACCCACCGGGACAGGGGGAGGCTACACCTTC | CASSPPTGTGGGYTF
. | . | TRBJ1-1 | TRBV20-1 | TGCAGTGCTAGAAGGGGGTTTGAAGCTTTCTTT | CSARRGFEAFF
. | TRBD1 | TRBJ1-4 | TRBV18 | TGTGCCAGCTCACCCGGGACAGGGCAGGAAAAACTGTTTTTT | CASSPGTGQEKLFF
few | . | TRBJ1-3 | TRBV23-1 | TGCGCCAGCAGTCAATGTCGGAGCAGTCACTCTGGAAACACCATATATTTT | CASSQCRSSHSGNTIYF
. | . | TRBJ2-5 | TRBV7-3 | TGTGCCAGCAGCCGATCTGGGGGGGGCGAGACCCAGTACTTC | CASSRSGGGETQYF
. | TRBD2 | TRBJ2-2 | TRBV5-1 | TGCGCCAGCAGCCCAGGACTAGCGGGGGCGAACACCGGGGAGCTGTTTTTT | CASSPGLAGANTGELFF